The entry that follows covers one T cell receptor (beta chain) sequence. The antigen is not known. This entry belongs to a study of molecular identifiers for immune sequencing clone quantification. Overall study findings and caveats: Jurkat TCR RNA spiked in from one cell reportedly remained identifiable amid about a million naive cells.

The V end lost 5 bases, the J end lost 10 bases, and 27 bases lay between the germline ends. This CDR3 region has 17 residues. TCRdb re-derived calls from the PCR reads in MiXCR, one entry per CDR3 protein. The profile shows about 500,000 distinct CDR3 sequences, over 20% of them singletons. The origin of this receptor is a human donor in good health. Some libraries in this study had Jurkat cell RNA spiked in. This sequence joins TRBV12-3 or TRBV12-4 and TRBJ2-4; weak D call: TRBD1 (5 bases). The source material was naive CD8+ T cells from blood, with Jurkat cell RNA spiked in. Subset: FACS-sorted CD8+CD4-CCR7+CD45RA+ naive T cells. The CDR3 bases are TGTGCCAGCAGTCCGTTTGGGTCCACTGGGGCGCCTGGGATTCAGTACTTC. Amino acids: CASSPFGSTGAPGIQYF.